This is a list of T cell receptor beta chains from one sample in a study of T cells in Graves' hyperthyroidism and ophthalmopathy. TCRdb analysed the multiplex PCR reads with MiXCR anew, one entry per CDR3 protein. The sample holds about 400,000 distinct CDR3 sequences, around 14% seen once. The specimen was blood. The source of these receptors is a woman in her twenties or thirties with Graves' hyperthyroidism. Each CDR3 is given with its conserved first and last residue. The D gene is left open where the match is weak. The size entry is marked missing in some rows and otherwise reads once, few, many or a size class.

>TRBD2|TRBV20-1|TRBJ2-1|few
CSAVRLAEGNEQFF
TGCAGTGCCGTAAGACTAGCCGAGGGCAATGAGCAGTTCTTC
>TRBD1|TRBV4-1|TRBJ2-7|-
CASSIGQVTYEQYF
TGCGCCAGCAGTATCGGACAGGTTACTTACGAGCAGTACTTC
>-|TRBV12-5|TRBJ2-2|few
CASGLWGNGELFF
TGTGCTAGTGGTTTGTGGGGGAACGGGGAGCTGTTTTTT
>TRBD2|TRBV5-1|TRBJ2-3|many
CASSFGQGLAGGADTQYF
TGCGCCAGCAGCTTTGGACAGGGACTAGCGGGAGGTGCGGATACGCAGTATTTT
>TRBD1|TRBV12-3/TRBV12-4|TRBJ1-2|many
CASSTRDRGLSGYTF
TGTGCCAGCAGTACTCGGGACAGGGGACTCTCTGGCTACACCTTC
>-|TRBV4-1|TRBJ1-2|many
CASSLNEGYGYTF
TGCGCCAGCAGTCTCAACGAAGGGTATGGCTACACCTTC
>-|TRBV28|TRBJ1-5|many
CASSRNSVQPQHF
TGTGCCAGCAGCCGGAACAGCGTTCAGCCCCAGCATTTT
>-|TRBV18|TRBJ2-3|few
CASSPPGSTDTQYF
TGTGCCAGCTCACCTCCAGGGTCGACAGATACGCAGTATTTT
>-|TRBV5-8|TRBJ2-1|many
CASSSGLMGDEQFF
TGTGCCAGCAGCTCGGGACTCATGGGCGATGAGCAGTTCTTC
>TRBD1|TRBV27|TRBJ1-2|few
CASKNGQGVYGYTF
TGTGCCAGCAAAAATGGACAGGGAGTCTATGGCTACACCTTC
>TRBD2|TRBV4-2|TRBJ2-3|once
CASSQDLAGGPNTQYF
TGTGCCAGCAGCCAAGATCTAGCGGGAGGGCCAAATACGCAGTATTTT
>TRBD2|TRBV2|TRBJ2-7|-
CASGLAGGEQYF
TGTGCCAGCGGACTAGCGGGAGGCGAGCAGTACTTC
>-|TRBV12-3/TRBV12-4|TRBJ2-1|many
CASSISSPYNEQFF
TGTGCCAGCAGTATAAGTTCGCCCTACAATGAGCAGTTCTTC
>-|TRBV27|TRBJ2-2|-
CASSPPPFTGELFF
TGTGCCAGCAGTCCTCCGCCTTTCACCGGGGAGCTGTTTTTT
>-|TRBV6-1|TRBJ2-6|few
CASSPLRGANVLTF
TGTGCCAGCAGTCCATTGCGGGGGGCCAACGTCCTGACTTTC
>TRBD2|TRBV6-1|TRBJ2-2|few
CASRGGKGNTGELFF
TGTGCCAGCAGGGGGGGGAAGGGGAACACCGGGGAGCTGTTTTTT
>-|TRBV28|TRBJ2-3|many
CASSPRGPDTQYF
TGTGCCAGCAGTCCCAGGGGTCCAGATACGCAGTATTTT
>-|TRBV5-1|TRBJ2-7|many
CASSLSGMYEQYF
TGCGCCAGCAGCTTGTCCGGAATGTACGAGCAGTACTTC
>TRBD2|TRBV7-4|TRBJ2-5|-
CASSLGFFGDSGLAGATQYF
TGTGCCAGCAGCTTAGGGTTTTTCGGGGACAGTGGACTAGCGGGAGCCACCCAGTACTTC
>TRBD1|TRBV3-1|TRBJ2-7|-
CASSYGGDRGRGQYF
TGTGCCAGCAGTTACGGGGGGGACAGGGGGCGCGGGCAGTACTTC
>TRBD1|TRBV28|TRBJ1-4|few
CASKAGGEKLFF
TGTGCCAGCAAAGCAGGGGGTGAAAAACTGTTTTTT
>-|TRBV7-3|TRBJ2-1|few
CASSEQGLAVNEQFF
TGTGCCAGCAGCGAACAGGGTTTAGCGGTCAATGAGCAGTTCTTC
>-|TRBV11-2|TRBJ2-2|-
CASKQVGVTGELFF
TGTGCCAGCAAACAAGTAGGGGTCACCGGGGAGCTGTTTTTT
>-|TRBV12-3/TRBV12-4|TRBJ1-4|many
CASSLLVGEKLFF
TGTGCCAGCAGTTTACTGGTCGGTGAAAAACTGTTTTTT
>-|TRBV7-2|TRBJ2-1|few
CAGSLQSYNEQFF
TGTGCCGGCAGCTTACAGTCTTACAATGAGCAGTTCTTC
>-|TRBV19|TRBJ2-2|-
CASIPIGGTGELFF
TGTGCCAGTATCCCCATCGGTGGCACCGGGGAGCTGTTTTTT
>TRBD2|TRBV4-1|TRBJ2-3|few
CASSPTSDTDTQYF
TGCGCCAGCAGTCCCACTAGCGACACAGATACGCAGTATTTT